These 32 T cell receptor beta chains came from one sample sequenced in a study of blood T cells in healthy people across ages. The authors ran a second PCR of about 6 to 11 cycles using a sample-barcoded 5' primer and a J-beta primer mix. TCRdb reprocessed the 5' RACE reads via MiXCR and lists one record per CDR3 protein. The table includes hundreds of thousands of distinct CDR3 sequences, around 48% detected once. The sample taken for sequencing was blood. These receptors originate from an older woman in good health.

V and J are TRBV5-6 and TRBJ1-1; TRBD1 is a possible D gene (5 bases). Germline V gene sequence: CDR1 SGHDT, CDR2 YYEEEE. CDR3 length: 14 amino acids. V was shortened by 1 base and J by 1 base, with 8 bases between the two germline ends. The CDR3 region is CASSLHRKNTEAFF. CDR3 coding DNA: TGTGCCAGCAGCTTGCACAGGAAGAACACTGAAGCTTTCTTT.

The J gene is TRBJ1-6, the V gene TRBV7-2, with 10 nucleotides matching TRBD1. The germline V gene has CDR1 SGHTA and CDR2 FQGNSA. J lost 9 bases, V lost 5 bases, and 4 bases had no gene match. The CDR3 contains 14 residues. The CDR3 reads CASSLWTGGSPLHF. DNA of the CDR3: TGTGCCAGCAGCCTCTGGACAGGGGGTTCACCCCTCCACTTT. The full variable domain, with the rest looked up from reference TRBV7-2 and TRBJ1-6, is GAGVSQSPSNKVTEKGKDVELRCDPISGHTALYWYRQSLGQGLEFLIYFQGNSAPDKSGLPSDRFSAERTGGSVSTLTIQRTQQEDSAVYLCASSLWTGGSPLHFGNGTRLTVT.

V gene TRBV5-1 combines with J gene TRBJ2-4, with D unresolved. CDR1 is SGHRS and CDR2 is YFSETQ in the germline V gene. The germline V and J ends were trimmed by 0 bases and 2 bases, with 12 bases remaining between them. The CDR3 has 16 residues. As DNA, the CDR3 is TGCGCCAGCAGCTTGGGCAGTTCTTTAACCAAAAACATTCAGTACTTC. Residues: CASSLGSSLTKNIQYF.

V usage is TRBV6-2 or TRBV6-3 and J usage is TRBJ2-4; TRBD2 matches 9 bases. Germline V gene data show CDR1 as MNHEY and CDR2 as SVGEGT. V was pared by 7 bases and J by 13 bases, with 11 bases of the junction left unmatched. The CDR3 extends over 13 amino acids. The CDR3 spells CASTGTSLSVQYF. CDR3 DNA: TGTGCCAGCACCGGGACTAGCTTGTCGGTGCAGTACTTC.

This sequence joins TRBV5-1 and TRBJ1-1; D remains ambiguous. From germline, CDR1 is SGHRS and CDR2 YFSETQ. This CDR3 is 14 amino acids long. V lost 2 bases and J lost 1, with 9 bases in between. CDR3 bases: TGCGCCAGCAGCTTTTGGGATTCGAACACTGAAGCTTTCTTT. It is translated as CASSFWDSNTEAFF.

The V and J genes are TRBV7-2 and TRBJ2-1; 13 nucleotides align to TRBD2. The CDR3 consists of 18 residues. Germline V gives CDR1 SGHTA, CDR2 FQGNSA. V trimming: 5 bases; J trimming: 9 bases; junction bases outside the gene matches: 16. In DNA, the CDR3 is TGTGCCAGCAGCCTCCGGTCCCACGGGACTAGCGGGACAAGTGAGCAGTTCTTC. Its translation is CASSLRSHGTSGTSEQFF.

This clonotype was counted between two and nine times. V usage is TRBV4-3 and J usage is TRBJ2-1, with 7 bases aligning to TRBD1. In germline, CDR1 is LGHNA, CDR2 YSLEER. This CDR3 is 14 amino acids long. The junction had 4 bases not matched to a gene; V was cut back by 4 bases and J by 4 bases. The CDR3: CASSRDRTYNEQFF. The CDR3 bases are TGCGCCAGCAGCCGGGACAGAACGTACAATGAGCAGTTCTTC.

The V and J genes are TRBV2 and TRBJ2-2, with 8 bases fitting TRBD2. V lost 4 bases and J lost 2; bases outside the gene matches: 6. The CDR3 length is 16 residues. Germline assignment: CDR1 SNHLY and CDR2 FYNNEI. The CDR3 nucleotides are TGTGCCAGCAGTGTACTAGCGGTATTTAACACCGGGGAGCTGTTTTTT. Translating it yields CASSVLAVFNTGELFF.

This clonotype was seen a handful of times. The CDR3 bases are TGTGCCACCAGCGAGGACAGGTTCCCGAGCTCCTACAATGAGCAGTTCTTC. Its translation: CATSEDRFPSSYNEQFF. The V gene is TRBV15, the J gene TRBJ2-1, with 7 bases aligning to TRBD1. V trimming: 5 bases; J trimming: 0 bases; junction bases outside the gene matches: 10. Germline V gene lookup returns CDR1 LNHNV and CDR2 YYDKDF (reference sequence). The CDR3 covers 17 residues. Full variable domain (rest looked up from reference TRBV15 and TRBJ2-1): DAMVIQNPRYQVTQFGKPVTLSCSQTLNHNVMYWYQQKSSQAPKLLFHYYDKDFNNEADTPDNFQSRRPNTSFCFLDIRSPGLGDTAMYLCATSEDRFPSSYNEQFFGPGTRLTVL.

The CDR3, as DNA: TGTGCCACCAGCAGAGAAATAGATACGCAGTATTTT. This encodes CATSREIDTQYF. The chain carries TRBV15 and TRBJ2-3, with D unresolved. Germline lookup yields CDR1 LNHNV and CDR2 YYDKDF (reference sequence). Trimming left V 0 bases short and J 5 bases short, with 3 bases between. CDR3 size: 12 residues.

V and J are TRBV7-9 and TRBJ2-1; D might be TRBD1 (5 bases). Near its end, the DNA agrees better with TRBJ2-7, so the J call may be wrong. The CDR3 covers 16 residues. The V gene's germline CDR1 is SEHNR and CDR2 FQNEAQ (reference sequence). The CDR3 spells CASSTTSGLSYNEQYF. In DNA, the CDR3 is TGTGCCAGCAGCACAACCTCAGGGCTTTCCTACAATGAGCAGTACTTC.

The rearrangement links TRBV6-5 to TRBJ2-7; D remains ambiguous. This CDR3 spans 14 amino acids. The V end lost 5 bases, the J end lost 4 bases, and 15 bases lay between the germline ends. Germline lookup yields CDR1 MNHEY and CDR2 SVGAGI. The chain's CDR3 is CASSRGSNGYEQYF. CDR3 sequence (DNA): TGTGCCAGCAGTCGTGGGTCCAATGGGTACGAGCAGTACTTC.

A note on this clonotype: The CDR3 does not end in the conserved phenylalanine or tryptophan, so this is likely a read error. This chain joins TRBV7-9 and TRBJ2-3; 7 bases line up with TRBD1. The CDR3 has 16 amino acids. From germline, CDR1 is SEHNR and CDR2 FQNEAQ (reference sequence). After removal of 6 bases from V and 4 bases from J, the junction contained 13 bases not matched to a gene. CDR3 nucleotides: TGTGCCAGCAGACCTAGGACAGGCCTGAACCCAGATACGCAGTATATT. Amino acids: CASRPRTGLNPDTQYI.

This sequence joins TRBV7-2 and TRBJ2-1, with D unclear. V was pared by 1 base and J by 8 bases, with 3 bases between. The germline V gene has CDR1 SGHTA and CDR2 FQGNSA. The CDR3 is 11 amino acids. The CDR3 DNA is TGTGCCAGCAGCTTAGTTGATGAGCAGTTCTTC. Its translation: CASSLVDEQFF.

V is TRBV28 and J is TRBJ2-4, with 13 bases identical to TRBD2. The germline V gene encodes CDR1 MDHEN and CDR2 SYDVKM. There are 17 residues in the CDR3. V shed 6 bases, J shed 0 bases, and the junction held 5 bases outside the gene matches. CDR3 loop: CASRTSGGKIAKNIQYF. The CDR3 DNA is TGTGCCAGCAGGACTAGCGGGGGGAAAATAGCCAAAAACATTCAGTACTTC.

The CDR3 sequence: CASSQDGSADTQYF. CDR3 nucleotides: TGTGCCAGCAGCCAAGATGGTTCGGCAGATACGCAGTATTTT. The chain employs TRBV4-2 and TRBJ2-3; D remains ambiguous. Germline V CDR1 and CDR2: LGHNA, YNFKEQ. This CDR3 comprises 14 residues. V shed 0 bases and J shed 4 bases, with 8 bases lying between them.

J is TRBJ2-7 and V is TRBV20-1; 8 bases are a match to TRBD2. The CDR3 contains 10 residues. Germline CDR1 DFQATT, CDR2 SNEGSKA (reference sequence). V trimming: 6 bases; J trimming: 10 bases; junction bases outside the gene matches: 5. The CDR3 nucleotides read TGCAGTGCCGCACTAGCGGCCCAGTACTTC. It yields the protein CSAALAAQYF.

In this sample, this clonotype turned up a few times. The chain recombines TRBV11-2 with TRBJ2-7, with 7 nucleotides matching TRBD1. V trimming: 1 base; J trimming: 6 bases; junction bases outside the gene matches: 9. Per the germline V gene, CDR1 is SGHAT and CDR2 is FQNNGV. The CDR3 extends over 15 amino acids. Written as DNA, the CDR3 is TGTGCCAGCAGCTTAGGACAGGGTACGGTCCGCGAGCAGTACTTC. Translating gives CASSLGQGTVREQYF.

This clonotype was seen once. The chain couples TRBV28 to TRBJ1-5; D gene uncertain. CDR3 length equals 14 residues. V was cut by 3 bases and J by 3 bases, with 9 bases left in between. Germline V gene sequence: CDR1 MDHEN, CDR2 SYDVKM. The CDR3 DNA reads TGTGCCAGCAGTTTTCGACGGGACAATCAGCCCCAGCATTTT. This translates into CASSFRRDNQPQHF.

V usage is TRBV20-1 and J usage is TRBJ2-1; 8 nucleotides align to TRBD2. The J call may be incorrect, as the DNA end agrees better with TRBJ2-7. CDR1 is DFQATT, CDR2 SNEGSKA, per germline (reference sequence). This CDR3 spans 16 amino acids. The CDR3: CSAESSRTSGHNEQYF. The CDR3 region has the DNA TGCAGTGCTGAATCGAGTAGAACTAGCGGACACAATGAGCAGTACTTC.

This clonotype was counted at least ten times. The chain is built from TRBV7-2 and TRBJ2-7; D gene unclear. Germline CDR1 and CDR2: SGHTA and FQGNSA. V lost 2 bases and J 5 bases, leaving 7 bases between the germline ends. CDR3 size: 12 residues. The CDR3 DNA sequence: TGTGCCAGCAGCTTATTGATCCACGAGCAGTACTTC. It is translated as CASSLLIHEQYF. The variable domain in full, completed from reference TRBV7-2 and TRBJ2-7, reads GAGVSQSPSNKVTEKGKDVELRCDPISGHTALYWYRQSLGQGLEFLIYFQGNSAPDKSGLPSDRFSAERTGGSVSTLTIQRTQQEDSAVYLCASSLLIHEQYFGPGTRLTVT.

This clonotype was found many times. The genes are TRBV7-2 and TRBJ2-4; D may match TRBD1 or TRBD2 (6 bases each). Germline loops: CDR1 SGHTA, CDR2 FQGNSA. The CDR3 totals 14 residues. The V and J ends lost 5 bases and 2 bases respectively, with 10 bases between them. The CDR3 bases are TGTGCCAGCAGCGTAGGGGGGTCCAAAAACATTCAGTACTTC. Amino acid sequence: CASSVGGSKNIQYF. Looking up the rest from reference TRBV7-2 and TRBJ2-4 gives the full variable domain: GAGVSQSPSNKVTEKGKDVELRCDPISGHTALYWYRQSLGQGLEFLIYFQGNSAPDKSGLPSDRFSAERTGGSVSTLTIQRTQQEDSAVYLCASSVGGSKNIQYFGAGTRLSVL.

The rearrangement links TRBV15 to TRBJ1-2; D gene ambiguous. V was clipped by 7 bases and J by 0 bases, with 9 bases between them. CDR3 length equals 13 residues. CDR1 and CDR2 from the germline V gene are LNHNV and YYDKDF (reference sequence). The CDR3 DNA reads TGTGCCACCATCCCAGACACTAACTATGGCTACACCTTC. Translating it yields CATIPDTNYGYTF.

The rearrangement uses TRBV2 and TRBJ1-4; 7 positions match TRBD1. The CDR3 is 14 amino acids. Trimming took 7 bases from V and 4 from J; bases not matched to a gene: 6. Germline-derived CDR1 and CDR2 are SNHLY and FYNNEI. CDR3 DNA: TGTGCCAGCATGGTGGGACAGAATAATGAAAAACTGTTTTTT. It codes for CASMVGQNNEKLFF.

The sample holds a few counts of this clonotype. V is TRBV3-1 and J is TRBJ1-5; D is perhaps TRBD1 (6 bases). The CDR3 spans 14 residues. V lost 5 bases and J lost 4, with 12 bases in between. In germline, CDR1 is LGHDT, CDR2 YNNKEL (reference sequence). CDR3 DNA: TGTGCCAGCAGCGGCGGAGGGGGAAATCAGCCCCAGCATTTT. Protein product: CASSGGGGNQPQHF.

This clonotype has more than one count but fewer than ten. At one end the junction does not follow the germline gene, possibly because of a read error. DNA for the CDR3: TGTGCCAGCAGCGTAGCGGGAGGGCCGGATGAGCAGTACTTC. It yields the protein CASSVAGGPDEQYF. The chain links TRBV7-2 to TRBJ2-7; the match to TRBD2 covers 11 bases. The CDR3 sequence is 14 residues long. Germline-derived CDR1 and CDR2 are SGHTA and FQGNSA.

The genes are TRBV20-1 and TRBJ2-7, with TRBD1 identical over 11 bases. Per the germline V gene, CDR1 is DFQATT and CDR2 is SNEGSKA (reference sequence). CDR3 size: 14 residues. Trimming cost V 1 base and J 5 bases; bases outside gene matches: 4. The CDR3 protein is CSARGGQGANEQYF. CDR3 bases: TGCAGTGCTAGAGGTGGACAGGGGGCGAACGAGCAGTACTTC.

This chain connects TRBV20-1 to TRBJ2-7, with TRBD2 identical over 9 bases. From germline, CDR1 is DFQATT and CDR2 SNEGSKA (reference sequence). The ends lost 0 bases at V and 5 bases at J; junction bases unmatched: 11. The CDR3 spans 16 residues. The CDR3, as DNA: TGCAGTGCTAGAGATCCCTTAGCGGGAGTGCCTAACGAGCAGTACTTC. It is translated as CSARDPLAGVPNEQYF.

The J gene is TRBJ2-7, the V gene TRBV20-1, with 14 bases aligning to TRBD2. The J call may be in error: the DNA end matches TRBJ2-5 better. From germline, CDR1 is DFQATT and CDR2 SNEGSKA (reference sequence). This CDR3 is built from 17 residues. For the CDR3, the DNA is TGCAGTGCTAGTTCTTTGACTAGCGGGAGGGCCTGGGAGACCCAGTACTTC. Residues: CSASSLTSGRAWETQYF.

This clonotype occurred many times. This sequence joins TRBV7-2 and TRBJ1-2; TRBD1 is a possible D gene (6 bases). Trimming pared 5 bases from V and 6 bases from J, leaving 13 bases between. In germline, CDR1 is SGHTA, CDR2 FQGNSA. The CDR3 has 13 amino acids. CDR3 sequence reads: CASSMGGLDGYTF. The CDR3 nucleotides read TGTGCCAGCAGCATGGGGGGGCTCGATGGCTACACCTTC. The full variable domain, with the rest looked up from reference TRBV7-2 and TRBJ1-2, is GAGVSQSPSNKVTEKGKDVELRCDPISGHTALYWYRQSLGQGLEFLIYFQGNSAPDKSGLPSDRFSAERTGGSVSTLTIQRTQQEDSAVYLCASSMGGLDGYTFGSGTRLTVV.

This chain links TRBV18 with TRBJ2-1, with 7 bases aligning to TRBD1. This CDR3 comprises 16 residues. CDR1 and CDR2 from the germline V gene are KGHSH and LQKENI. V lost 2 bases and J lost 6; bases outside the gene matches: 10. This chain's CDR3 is CASSPNWGQNSNEQFF. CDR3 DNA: TGTGCCAGCTCACCAAACTGGGGACAGAACTCCAATGAGCAGTTCTTC.

In DNA, the CDR3 is TGTGCCATCAGTGAACGGTTGTTGGACACCGGGGAGCTGTTTTTT. Residues: CAISERLLDTGELFF. The chain recombines TRBV10-3 with TRBJ2-2; D gene ambiguous. Per germline, CDR1 ENHRY and CDR2 SYGVKD. The V and J ends lost 3 bases and 3 bases respectively, with 11 bases between them. The CDR3 runs 15 residues.